The entry that follows covers one T cell receptor (beta chain) sequence. Its cognate antigen is unknown. The study ran its PCR with 60 Vbeta and 13 Jbeta primers. Sequencing was performed with immunoSEQ multiplex PCR; in TCRdb, only in-frame clones are kept and a portion is missing. In the table there are 130,000 to 150,000 clones, roughly two thirds of which are singletons. This sample is drawn from a study of cytomegalovirus exposure and HLA in healthy donors. Overall study findings and caveats: The study put 150 to 200 TCR beta chains on its list as cytomegalovirus-associated. When presence/absence was analysed, sequencing depth was taken to be roughly uniform across donors. The authors reported that TCR beta sequences could predict HLA-A and HLA-B alleles. These predictions were accurate for most subjects in the first cohort.

Sample: PBMCs. The sequence was collected from a human donor in good health.

The CDR3 protein is CASSRPYNEQFF. CDR3 sequence (DNA): TGTGCCAGCAGCCGTCCCTACAATGAGCAGTTCTTC. V gene TRBV27 combines with J gene TRBJ2-1; D remains unclear. Germline-derived CDR1 and CDR2 are MNHEY and SMNVEV (reference sequence). V gave up 6 bases and J gave up 2 bases, with 5 bases separating them. The CDR3 runs to 12 residues.